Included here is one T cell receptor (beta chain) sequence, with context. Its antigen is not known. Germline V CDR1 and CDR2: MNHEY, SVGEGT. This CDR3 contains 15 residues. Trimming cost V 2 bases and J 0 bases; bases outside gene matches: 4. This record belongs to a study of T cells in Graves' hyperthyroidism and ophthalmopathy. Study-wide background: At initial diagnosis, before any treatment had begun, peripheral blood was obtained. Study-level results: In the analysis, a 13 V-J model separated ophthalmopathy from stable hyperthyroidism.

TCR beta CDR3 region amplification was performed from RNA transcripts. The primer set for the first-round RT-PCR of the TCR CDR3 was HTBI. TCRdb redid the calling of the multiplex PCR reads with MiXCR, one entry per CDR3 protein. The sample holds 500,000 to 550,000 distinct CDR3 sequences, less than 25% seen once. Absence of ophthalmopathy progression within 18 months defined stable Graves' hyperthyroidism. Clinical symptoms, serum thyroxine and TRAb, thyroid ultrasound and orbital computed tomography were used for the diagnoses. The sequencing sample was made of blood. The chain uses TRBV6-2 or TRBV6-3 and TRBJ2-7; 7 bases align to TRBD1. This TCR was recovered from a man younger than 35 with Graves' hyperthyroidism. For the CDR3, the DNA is TGTGCCAGCAGTTACCGGGACAGCTCCTCCTACGAGCAGTACTTC. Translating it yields CASSYRDSSSYEQYF.